This entry lists 9 T cell receptor beta chains sequenced from one sample in a study of early T cells in non-severe SARS-CoV-2 infection (dated by TCRdb to about 2021). Receptor amplification or capture employed 5' RACE. The sequencer was a NextSeq 500. TCRdb reprocessed the public reads (quality trimming at Q25 with fastp, clone calling with MiXCR) and kept in-frame beta chains. CDR3 protein sequences are deduplicated, and each keeps its most common genes and DNA. This sample gives 25,000 to 35,000 distinct CDR3 sequences in total; more than 6% of them show up just once. Approximately 4% of the sample is held by the ten biggest clonotypes. The sequencing input was whole blood. Receptors originate from an adult who was a healthcare worker with PCR-confirmed SARS-CoV-2 infection or an uninfected control (not recorded which).

A few counts support this clonotype. This chain connects TRBV19 to TRBJ2-1; 10 bases are shared with TRBD2. The CDR3 length is 16 residues. In germline, CDR1 is LNHDA, CDR2 SQIVND (reference sequence). Trimming took 5 bases from V and 7 from J; bases not matched to a gene: 11. CDR3: CASSPRSSGSRNEQFF. In DNA, the CDR3 is TGTGCCAGTAGTCCTCGTTCTAGCGGGAGTAGAAATGAGCAGTTCTTC.

This clonotype was found many times. This sequence joins TRBV20-1 and TRBJ2-1, with D unresolved. This CDR3 contains 16 residues. The V end lost 4 bases, the J end lost 4 bases, and 20 bases lay between the germline ends. Germline CDR1 reads DFQATT; CDR2 reads SNEGSKA (reference sequence). The CDR3, as DNA: TGCAGTGCTACCAATCGAGGTGACCCCCCTTACAATGAGCAGTTCTTC. Translating it yields CSATNRGDPPYNEQFF.

This clonotype was seen at least ten times. The rearrangement uses TRBV14 and TRBJ2-6; D remains unclear. Trimming left V 2 bases short and J 0 bases short, with 2 bases between. Germline CDR1 is SGHDN and CDR2 is FVKESK. The CDR3 sequence is 14 residues long. CDR3 residues: CASSQSSGANVLTF. The CDR3 region has the DNA TGTGCCAGCAGCCAAAGCTCTGGGGCCAACGTCCTGACTTTC.

There are many counts of this clonotype. The chain uses TRBV6-5 and TRBJ2-3; tentative D call: TRBD2 (6 bases). V was pared by 0 bases and J by 7 bases, with 11 bases between. The CDR3 contains 14 residues. Germline V gives CDR1 MNHEY, CDR2 SVGAGI. The chain's CDR3 is CASSYSRRENTQYF. The CDR3, as DNA: TGTGCCAGCAGTTACTCGAGACGGGAGAATACGCAGTATTTT.

The chain joins TRBV14 to TRBJ1-4; 7 bases are shared with TRBD1. This CDR3 has 15 residues. Germline V gives CDR1 SGHDN, CDR2 FVKESK. V dropped 3 bases and J dropped 7; count of bases not matched to a gene: 8. The CDR3 DNA reads as TGTGCCAGCAGCCACCCACAGGGGAGTGGTGAAAAACTGTTTTTT. Protein sequence: CASSHPQGSGEKLFF.

This clonotype was recorded many times. CDR3 sequence (DNA): TGCAGCGTTGACGAGGAAACATCCGAGCAGTACTTC. Translation gives CSVDEETSEQYF. The V call is TRBV29-1, the J call TRBJ2-7; no firm D call. The V gene lost 3 bases and the J gene lost 6 bases, with 12 bases spanning the gap. The CDR3 runs to 12 residues. The germline CDR1 and CDR2 sequences are SQVTM and ANQGSEA.

In its sample, this clonotype was seen a few times. The rearrangement joins TRBV27 to TRBJ1-1, with D tentatively TRBD1 (5 bases). The CDR3 runs 16 residues. The germline V gene encodes CDR1 MNHEY and CDR2 SMNVEV (reference sequence). V was clipped by 7 bases and J by 1 base, with 19 bases between them. As DNA, the CDR3 is TGTGCCAGCACCTCTTTGTTTGGGGACCCGAACACTGAAGCTTTCTTT. The encoded protein is CASTSLFGDPNTEAFF.

This clonotype was observed many times. The chain is built from TRBV20-1 and TRBJ1-5; 7 positions match TRBD1. V trimming: 7 bases; J trimming: 3 bases; junction bases outside the gene matches: 6. This CDR3 contains 13 residues. Germline CDR1 DFQATT, CDR2 SNEGSKA (reference sequence). CDR3 protein: CSVVQGFNQPQHF. CDR3 DNA: TGCAGTGTTGTACAGGGGTTCAATCAGCCCCAGCATTTT.

This clonotype was counted a few times. The chain links TRBV20-1 to TRBJ2-7, with 11 bases matching TRBD1. J was trimmed by 6 bases and V by 6 bases; bases with no gene match: 10. Germline V gene lookup returns CDR1 DFQATT and CDR2 SNEGSKA (reference sequence). The CDR3 runs 14 residues. Written as DNA, the CDR3 is TGCAGTGCGAATACAGGGACAGGGGGACTCGAGCAGTACTTC. Translated, it gives CSANTGTGGLEQYF.